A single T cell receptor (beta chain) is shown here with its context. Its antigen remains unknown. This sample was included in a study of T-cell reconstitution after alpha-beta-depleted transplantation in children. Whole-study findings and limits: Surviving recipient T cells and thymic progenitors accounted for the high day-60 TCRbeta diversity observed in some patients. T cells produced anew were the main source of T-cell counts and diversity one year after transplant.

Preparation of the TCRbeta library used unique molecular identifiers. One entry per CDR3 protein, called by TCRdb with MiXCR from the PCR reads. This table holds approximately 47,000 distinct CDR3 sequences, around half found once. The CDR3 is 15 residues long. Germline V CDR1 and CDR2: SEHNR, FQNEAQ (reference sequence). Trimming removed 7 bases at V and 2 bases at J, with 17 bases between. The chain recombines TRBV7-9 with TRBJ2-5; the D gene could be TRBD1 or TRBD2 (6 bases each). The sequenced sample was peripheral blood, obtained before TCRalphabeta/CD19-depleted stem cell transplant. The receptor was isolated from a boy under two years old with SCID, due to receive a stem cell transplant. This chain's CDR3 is CASTSSSGAQETQYF. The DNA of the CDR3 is TGTGCCAGCACCTCTAGCTCGGGGGCGCAAGAGACCCAGTACTTC.